This record covers a single T cell receptor beta chain. Individuals having autoimmune disease history or systemic immunosuppression were not enrolled. This CDR3 contains 16 residues. Germline V CDR1 and CDR2: SQVTM, ANQGSEA. Trimming shortened V by 6 bases and J by 0 bases, and 20 bases separated the two germline ends. This sample stems from a study of OX40 agonist ivuxolimab in advanced cancers. On the study more broadly: Across the patients, intravenous ivuxolimab was delivered every 2 weeks at 0.01 to 10 mg/kg.

The method was immunoSEQ multiplex PCR; TCRdb's version includes in-frame clones alone and lacks a portion of them. Found here are some 70,000 clones, about 89% of them singletons; the top ten hold 2% to 2.5%. This material consisted of CD4+ or CD8+ T cells sorted from blood, taken in a trial of the OX40 agonist ivuxolimab. The V call is TRBV29-1, the J call TRBJ1-2, with D possibly TRBD1 on 5 matching bases. This clonotype was sampled from an adult with an advanced solid tumor such as melanoma, head and neck, liver or kidney cancer. The CDR3, as DNA: TGCAGCGTCCCTTCGATGGCAGGGAGGGCTAACTATGGCTACACCTTC. The encoded protein is CSVPSMAGRANYGYTF.